This section outlines one T cell receptor (beta chain) sequence together with its context. Here immunoSEQ multiplex PCR was the method, and the copy in TCRdb shows in-frame clones only, minus some. Seen here are approximately 360,000 clones, roughly four fifths observed once, and the top ten hold about 5%. Participants came from fewer than 25 US areas, aged about 18 to 89 years. Assignments of participants to cohorts depended upon their own reported clinical history. Among Cohort 3 donors, those recovered had two negative PCRs, clearance, or symptom resolution. The data belong to a study of blood T cell repertoires in COVID-19. The germline gives CDR1 KGHSH, CDR2 LQKENI. With V trimmed by 4 bases and J by 4 bases, 8 bases remained unmatched. The CDR3 spans 15 residues.

The chain links TRBV18 to TRBJ2-7, with 9 bases matching TRBD1. The receptor was isolated from a woman in her forties or fifties who had recovered from COVID-19. Sequenced material: PBMCs or T cells enriched from blood (not recorded which). The CDR3 loop is CASSLQTGGVYEQYF. For the CDR3, the DNA is TGTGCCAGCTCACTTCAAACAGGGGGCGTGTACGAGCAGTACTTC. The variable domain in full, with the rest retrieved from reference TRBV18 and TRBJ2-7, is NAGVMQNPRHLVRRRGQEARLRCSPMKGHSHVYWYRQLPEEGLKFMVYLQKENIIDESGMPKERFSAEFPKEGPSILRIQQVVRGDSAAYFCASSLQTGGVYEQYFGPGTRLTVT.